The TCR beta chain under discussion was sequenced for a study of Ad26.COV2.S vaccination and SARS-CoV-2 variants. Study as a whole: In the study, Ad26.COV2.S was injected intramuscularly once, or twice 56 days apart.

Treatment in this sample: about 20 received Ad26.COV2.S at low or high dose, single or two shots; several received placebo; per-sample allocation not given. The samples date from day 63 after the first vaccine or placebo injection. What was given as vaccine was an Ad26 vector encoding Wuhan-strain SARS-CoV-2 spike. To note about this clone: What it binds is unknown.

Sequenced by immunoSEQ multiplex PCR; TCRdb stores in-frame clones only, minus some. The table records around 300,000 clones, around nine tenths of them present only once. Study results and limitations: Reported findings describe substantial breadth in spike-specific CD8+ and CD4+ T cell responses following vaccination. Relative to placebo recipients, vaccine recipients exhibited elevated spike-specific TCR breadth.

Trimming left V 0 bases short and J 4 bases short, with 15 bases between. The germline CDR1 and CDR2 sequences are MGHRA and YSYEKL. The CDR3 has 16 amino acids. This receptor was obtained from a person between 18 and 65 years old who received the Ad26.COV2.S COVID-19 vaccine or a placebo. This chain joins TRBV4-1 and TRBJ2-5, with D hard to call. This sample comprised peripheral blood, obtained in a trial of Ad26.COV2.S vaccine versus placebo. This CDR3 reads CASSQENEGRGETQYF. In DNA, the CDR3 is TGCGCCAGCAGCCAAGAAAATGAAGGTAGAGGAGAGACCCAGTACTTC.